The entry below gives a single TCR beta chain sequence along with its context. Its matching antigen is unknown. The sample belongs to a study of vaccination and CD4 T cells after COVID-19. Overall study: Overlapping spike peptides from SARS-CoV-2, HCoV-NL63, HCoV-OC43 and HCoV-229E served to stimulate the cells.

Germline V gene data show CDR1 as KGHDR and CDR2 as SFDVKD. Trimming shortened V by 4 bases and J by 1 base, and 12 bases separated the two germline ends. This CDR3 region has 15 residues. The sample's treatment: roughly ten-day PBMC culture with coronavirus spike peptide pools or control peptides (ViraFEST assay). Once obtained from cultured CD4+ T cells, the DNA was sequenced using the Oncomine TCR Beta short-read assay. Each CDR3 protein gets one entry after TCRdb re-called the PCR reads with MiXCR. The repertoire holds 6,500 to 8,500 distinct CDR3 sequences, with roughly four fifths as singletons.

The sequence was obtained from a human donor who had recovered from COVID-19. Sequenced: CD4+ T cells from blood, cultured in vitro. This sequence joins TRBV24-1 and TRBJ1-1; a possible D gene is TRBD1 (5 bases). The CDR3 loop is CATSDPGHPNTEAFF. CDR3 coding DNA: TGTGCCACCAGTGACCCCGGACACCCGAACACTGAAGCTTTCTTT.